This TCR beta chain is drawn from a study of blood T cells in healthy people across ages. Study overall: About one barcoded beta molecule was captured per two T cells (by template switching). Regarding the study as a whole: The unsorted PBMCs prevented any conclusive comparison of naive versus antigen-experienced cells. Strongly correlated with naive T cell percentage was TCR beta diversity.

A remark on this clonotype: The antigen remains unidentified.

V was clipped by 11 bases and J by 0 bases, with 29 bases between them. This CDR3 has 19 residues. The use of a sample-barcoded 5' primer and a J-beta primer mix characterized a second PCR of about 7 to 12 cycles. TCRdb passed the 5' RACE reads through MiXCR, listing each CDR3 protein once. Of about 1.4 million distinct CDR3 sequences in the sample, around 59% are singletons; the top ten hold 6.5% to 8.5%. Per individual sample, total RNA of at least 5.5 micrograms was extracted. Specimen: blood. The sequence derives from a man aged 18 to 29 in good health. The rearrangement links TRBV7-1 to TRBJ2-4; the D gene is possibly TRBD2 (6 bases). TRBV7-1 belongs to the ORF category, with a function that is uncertain. CDR3 amino acids: CAWRDGGEENHLAKNIQYF. The DNA for the CDR3 is TGTGCCTGGAGGGACGGCGGGGAAGAGAACCACCTAGCCAAAAACATTCAGTACTTC.